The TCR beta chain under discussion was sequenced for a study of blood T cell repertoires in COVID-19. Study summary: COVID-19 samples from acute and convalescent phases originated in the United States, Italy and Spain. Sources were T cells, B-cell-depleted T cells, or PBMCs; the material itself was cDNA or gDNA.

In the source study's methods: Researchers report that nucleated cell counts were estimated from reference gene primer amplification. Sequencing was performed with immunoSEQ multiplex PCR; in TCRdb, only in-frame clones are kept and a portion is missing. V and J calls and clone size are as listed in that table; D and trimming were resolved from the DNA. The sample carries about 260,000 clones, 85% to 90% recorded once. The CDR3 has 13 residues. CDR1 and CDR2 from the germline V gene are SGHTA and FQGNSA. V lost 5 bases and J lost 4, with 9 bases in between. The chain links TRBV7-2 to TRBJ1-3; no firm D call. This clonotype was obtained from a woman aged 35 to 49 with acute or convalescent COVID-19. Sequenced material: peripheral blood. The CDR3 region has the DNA TGTGCCAGCAGCCTAAATATAGGAAACACCATATATTTT. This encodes CASSLNIGNTIYF.